These T cell receptor beta chains were read from a single sample in a study of T cells in pancreatic ductal adenocarcinoma. Measured with immunoSEQ multiplex PCR; TCRdb has only the in-frame clones, and not every one. The repertoire consists of some 16,000 clones, with 85% to 90% occurring once and the leading ten covering 0.75% to 0.95%. Input material: PBMCs. The origin of the receptors is a human donor with pancreatic ductal adenocarcinoma. CDR3s include the opening cysteine and the closing phenylalanine or tryptophan. A D gene is named only where the DNA matches it firmly. Clone size, where shown, is once, few, many, or a class for clones that have expanded.

clone size: .
D gene: .
V gene: TRBV15
J gene: TRBJ2-7
CDR3 DNA: TGTGCCACCAGCTTGAGCGGAGGCGAGCAGTACTTC
CDR3 protein: CATSLSGGEQYF

clone size: .
D gene: .
V gene: TRBV6-5
J gene: TRBJ2-7
CDR3 DNA: TGTGCCAGCAGTTACTCTGGCGGTCAATACGAGCAGTACTTC
CDR3 protein: CASSYSGGQYEQYF

clone size: .
D gene: .
V gene: TRBV7-8
J gene: TRBJ2-2
CDR3 DNA: TGTGCCAGCAGCCCCTGGGGCAGGGAGCGGGACACCGGGGAGCTGTTTTTT
CDR3 protein: CASSPWGRERDTGELFF

clone size: .
D gene: .
V gene: TRBV5-1
J gene: TRBJ1-4
CDR3 DNA: TGCGCCAGCAGCGCTCAGGGGTTGGCTAATGAAAAACTGTTTTTT
CDR3 protein: CASSAQGLANEKLFF

clone size: .
D gene: TRBD1
V gene: TRBV19
J gene: TRBJ1-5
CDR3 DNA: TGTGCCAGTAGTACAGGGGGACGCTTCAATCAGCCCCAGCATTTT
CDR3 protein: CASSTGGRFNQPQHF

clone size: once
D gene: .
V gene: TRBV6-1
J gene: TRBJ1-1
CDR3 DNA: TGTGCCAGCAGTGGAATGCAGGGGAACACTGAAGCTTTCTTT
CDR3 protein: CASSGMQGNTEAFF

clone size: .
D gene: .
V gene: TRBV5-6
J gene: TRBJ2-3
CDR3 DNA: TGTGCCAGTCACTACGGGGTTTCGCCCACAGATACGCAGTATTTT
CDR3 protein: CASHYGVSPTDTQYF

clone size: .
D gene: .
V gene: TRBV7-2
J gene: TRBJ1-1
CDR3 DNA: TGTGCCAGCAGCTTAGGCAGTCCCACTGAAGCTTTCTTT
CDR3 protein: CASSLGSPTEAFF

clone size: once
D gene: TRBD1
V gene: TRBV6-5
J gene: TRBJ2-3
CDR3 DNA: TGTGCCAGCAGTTACGGGACAGTAGACACAGATACGCAGTATTTT
CDR3 protein: CASSYGTVDTDTQYF

clone size: .
D gene: .
V gene: TRBV11-2
J gene: TRBJ2-5
CDR3 DNA: TGTGCCAGCAGCTGGGTAGGCGGGGGCGAAGAGACCCAGTACTTC
CDR3 protein: CASSWVGGGEETQYF

clone size: once
D gene: TRBD1
V gene: TRBV11-2
J gene: TRBJ2-7
CDR3 DNA: TGTGCCAGCAGCTCTCCGGGACAGGGAATGAAGCAGTACTTC
CDR3 protein: CASSSPGQGMKQYF

clone size: .
D gene: TRBD2
V gene: TRBV7-9
J gene: TRBJ2-5
CDR3 DNA: TGTGCCAGCAGCGTACGAGCGGGGTTTCAAGAGACCCAGTACTTC
CDR3 protein: CASSVRAGFQETQYF

clone size: .
D gene: TRBD1
V gene: TRBV7-2
J gene: TRBJ1-1
CDR3 DNA: TGTGCCAGCACCCGGGACAGAGCTAACACTGAAGCTTTCTTT
CDR3 protein: CASTRDRANTEAFF

clone size: once
D gene: .
V gene: TRBV6-1
J gene: TRBJ2-5
CDR3 DNA: TGTGCCAGCAGAACATTTGAGACCCAGTACTTC
CDR3 protein: CASRTFETQYF

clone size: .
D gene: .
V gene: TRBV14
J gene: TRBJ1-5
CDR3 DNA: TGTGCCAGCAGCCAAGCGGGGGGTTCCAATCAGCCCCAGCATTTT
CDR3 protein: CASSQAGGSNQPQHF

clone size: .
D gene: .
V gene: TRBV11-2
J gene: TRBJ1-6
CDR3 DNA: TGTGCCAGCAGCTTAAGGCAGCTAGTTTATAATTCACCCCTCCACTTT
CDR3 protein: CASSLRQLVYNSPLHF

clone size: .
D gene: TRBD1
V gene: TRBV27
J gene: TRBJ1-1
CDR3 DNA: TGTGCCAGCAGTCCCCTAACAGGGGCGAAGAACACTGAAGCTTTCTTT
CDR3 protein: CASSPLTGAKNTEAFF

clone size: .
D gene: .
V gene: TRBV28
J gene: TRBJ1-1
CDR3 DNA: TGTGCCAGCAGTTTGGCAGGGCCCGGAGCTTTCTTT
CDR3 protein: CASSLAGPGAFF

clone size: once
D gene: TRBD2
V gene: TRBV11-1
J gene: TRBJ2-3
CDR3 DNA: TGTGCCAGCAGTCTCGGGGGGGCGGGCACAGATACGCAGTATTTT
CDR3 protein: CASSLGGAGTDTQYF

clone size: .
D gene: .
V gene: TRBV6-5
J gene: TRBJ2-5
CDR3 DNA: TGTGCCAGCAGTTACTCGACCTGGGGAGTAGCAGAGACCCAGTACTTC
CDR3 protein: CASSYSTWGVAETQYF

clone size: .
D gene: TRBD1
V gene: TRBV9
J gene: TRBJ2-7
CDR3 DNA: TGTGCCAGCAGCGTAGGGGGGACAGGCGCCTTCGAGCAGTACTTC
CDR3 protein: CASSVGGTGAFEQYF

clone size: .
D gene: .
V gene: TRBV11-3
J gene: TRBJ2-5
CDR3 DNA: TGTGCCAGCAGCTTACAGATAGAGACCCAGTACTTC
CDR3 protein: CASSLQIETQYF

clone size: .
D gene: TRBD2
V gene: TRBV27
J gene: TRBJ2-3
CDR3 DNA: TGTGCCAGTAGTCCTAGCGGCTCTAGCACAGATACGCAGTATTTT
CDR3 protein: CASSPSGSSTDTQYF

clone size: .
D gene: TRBD1
V gene: TRBV11-3
J gene: TRBJ1-1
CDR3 DNA: TGTGCCAGCTCTGGACAGGGGGATACTGAAGCTTTCTTT
CDR3 protein: CASSGQGDTEAFF

clone size: .
D gene: .
V gene: TRBV30
J gene: TRBJ1-1
CDR3 DNA: TGTGCCTGGACTTCCCGGGGGATTACGGGCGCTGAAGCTTTCTTT
CDR3 protein: CAWTSRGITGAEAFF

clone size: .
D gene: TRBD1
V gene: TRBV19
J gene: TRBJ2-3
CDR3 DNA: TGTGCCAGTAGTTCGGAGACAGGGTGGAGGAGCACAGATACGCAGTATTTT
CDR3 protein: CASSSETGWRSTDTQYF

clone size: .
D gene: TRBD2
V gene: TRBV19
J gene: TRBJ2-6
CDR3 DNA: TGTGCCAGTAGTATAACGGGGACTAGCGGGGGGTTATCTGGGGCCAACGTCCTGACTTTC
CDR3 protein: CASSITGTSGGLSGANVLTF

clone size: .
D gene: TRBD1
V gene: TRBV5-1
J gene: TRBJ1-1
CDR3 DNA: TGCGCCAGCAGCCCTAGGACAGGGGAGGCTGAAGCTTTCTTT
CDR3 protein: CASSPRTGEAEAFF

clone size: .
D gene: .
V gene: TRBV6-6
J gene: TRBJ2-7
CDR3 DNA: TGTGCCAGCAAGCAGGGCTTCCCTAGCTCCTACGAGCAGTACTTC
CDR3 protein: CASKQGFPSSYEQYF

clone size: .
D gene: TRBD1
V gene: TRBV5-1
J gene: TRBJ2-2
CDR3 DNA: TGCGCCAGCAGCTTGTACAGGGGCGGCGGGGAGCTGTTTTTT
CDR3 protein: CASSLYRGGGELFF

clone size: few
D gene: TRBD1
V gene: TRBV2
J gene: TRBJ1-1
CDR3 DNA: TGTGCCAGCAGTGAAGCGGACAGGGGAGGCACTGAAGCTTTCTTT
CDR3 protein: CASSEADRGGTEAFF

clone size: .
D gene: .
V gene: TRBV28
J gene: TRBJ1-2
CDR3 DNA: TGTGCCAGCAGTTCTACAGGGCTAGAAGGCTACACCTTC
CDR3 protein: CASSSTGLEGYTF

clone size: .
D gene: TRBD1
V gene: TRBV7-9
J gene: TRBJ2-3
CDR3 DNA: TGTGCCAGCAGCTTAGCCTACGGAGCAGGGGGACGAGATACGCAGTATTTT
CDR3 protein: CASSLAYGAGGRDTQYF

clone size: .
D gene: TRBD1
V gene: TRBV11-1
J gene: TRBJ1-4
CDR3 DNA: TGTGCCAGCAGCTCCGCCCGGGACAGGGGCTCAGGAAGTGAAAAACTGTTTTTT
CDR3 protein: CASSSARDRGSGSEKLFF

clone size: .
D gene: .
V gene: TRBV7-9
J gene: TRBJ2-5
CDR3 DNA: TGTGCCAGCACCGGGAACCAGGGGGAGACCCAGTACTTC
CDR3 protein: CASTGNQGETQYF

clone size: once
D gene: TRBD1
V gene: TRBV6-5
J gene: TRBJ2-7
CDR3 DNA: TGTGCCAGCAGCAGGGGACAGGGGATGTCCTACGAGCAGTACTTC
CDR3 protein: CASSRGQGMSYEQYF

clone size: .
D gene: TRBD1
V gene: TRBV5-4
J gene: TRBJ1-1
CDR3 DNA: TGTGCCAGCAGCTCGGAGACAGGGTGGAGGAAGACTGAAGCTTTCTTT
CDR3 protein: CASSSETGWRKTEAFF